This entry lists 2 T cell receptor beta chains sequenced from one sample in a study of a mutant IDH1 vaccine in newly diagnosed glioma. The repertoire was sequenced with immunoSEQ multiplex PCR; TCRdb's copy has only in-frame clones and lacks some. The sample has about 92,000 clones, about 80% seen once. Time point described: baseline, week 1 (first vaccination visit). Treatment defined: pre-vaccination baseline after standard-of-care therapy. The specimen was PBMCs, collected from a glioma patient treated with radiotherapy, temozolomide or both. All receptors come from a woman aged 50 to 60 with glioma.

The chain links TRBV19 to TRBJ1-5; D is unclear. The CDR3 loop spans 14 amino acids. Trimming removed 3 bases from V and 7 bases from J, with 13 bases in between. The germline V gene encodes CDR1 LNHDA and CDR2 SQIVND (reference sequence). The CDR3 is CASSIEKGSQPQHF. DNA for the CDR3: TGTGCCAGTAGTATCGAAAAAGGCTCCCAGCCCCAGCATTTT.

The genes are TRBV27 and TRBJ1-1; TRBD1 matches at 9 bases. Trimming at V came to 0 bases and at J to 6 bases, leaving 8 bases not matched to a gene. This CDR3 is built from 16 residues. Germline assignment: CDR1 MNHEY and CDR2 SMNVEV (reference sequence). The CDR3 loop reads CASSLSINRGLSEAFF. Here the CDR3 DNA reads TGTGCCAGCAGTTTATCGATTAACAGGGGGCTGTCTGAAGCTTTCTTT.